This TCR beta chain was observed in a study of OX40 agonist ivuxolimab in advanced cancers. Study overall: Patient treatment consisted of intravenous ivuxolimab administration every 2 weeks at 0.01 to 10 mg/kg.

The V end lost 0 bases, the J end lost 8 bases, and 19 bases lay between the germline ends. Germline V lookup: CDR1 LGHNA, CDR2 YNFKEQ. CDR3 length: 16 residues. Turning to this clone: Its cognate antigen is unknown.

Study-wide results and limits: Expanded clones were, on average, more numerous among CD8+ T cells than CD4+. Antigen specificity was not determined for the expanded peripheral T cells. The CD4+ and CD8+ T cells in the blood had expanded clonally by week 6 at 0.1 to 3.0 mg/kg.

Sequenced by immunoSEQ multiplex PCR; TCRdb stores in-frame clones only, minus some. The sample lists roughly 64,000 clones; 85% were seen once. The source of this sequence is an adult with an advanced solid tumor such as melanoma, head and neck, liver or kidney cancer. The V gene is TRBV4-2, the J gene TRBJ1-2, with D uncertain. Here the sequenced sample was CD4+ or CD8+ T cells sorted from blood, taken in a trial of the OX40 agonist ivuxolimab. DNA for the CDR3: TGTGCCAGCAGCCAAGATAGCTCACTGCGGGGTCTGGGCTACACCTTC. Encoded protein: CASSQDSSLRGLGYTF.